These T cell receptor beta chains were read from a single sample in a study of T cell repertoires in cytomegalovirus infection. One entry per CDR3 protein results from TCRdb running MiXCR on the reads. The sample lists 200,000 to 300,000 distinct CDR3 sequences; 9.1% were seen once. The material sequenced was PBMCs. Receptors originate from a human donor in good health (CMV status not recorded). Some clones in this sample may be carry-over from other donors' samples. The CDR3 runs from the conserved cysteine through the conserved F or W. The D gene is left open where the match is weak. Clone sizes are given selectively: once, few, many, or a class where the clone is expanded.

-,TRBV7-7,-,TRBJ2-1,CASSLQAGPQFF,TGTGCTAGCAGCTTACAGGCAGGTCCCCAGTTCTTC
TRBD2,TRBV11-2,-,TRBJ2-7,CASSLSAGLDEQYF,TGTGCCAGCAGCTTATCCGCGGGACTAGACGAGCAGTACTTC
-,TRBV7-6,many,TRBJ1-6,CASSSRGSDSAQPMPLHF,TGTGCCAGCAGCTCACGAGGTTCGGACTCTGCTCAACCCATGCCCCTCCACTTT
-,TRBV6-6,few,TRBJ2-2,CASSGGKANTGELFF,TGTGCCAGCAGCGGGGGTAAAGCGAACACCGGGGAGCTGTTTTTT
-,TRBV14,many,TRBJ2-7,CASSRGHSYEQYF,TGTGCCAGCAGCCGAGGACACTCCTACGAGCAGTACTTC
TRBD2,TRBV29-1,many,TRBJ2-3,CSSETSGRDTQYF,TGCAGCTCCGAAACTAGCGGGAGAGATACGCAGTATTTT
-,TRBV7-9,many,TRBJ1-1,CASSLDALAAFF,TGTGCCAGCAGCTTAGACGCATTGGCAGCTTTCTTT
-,TRBV11-2,many,TRBJ1-6,CASSLGPTGRSPLHF,TGTGCCAGCAGCTTAGGCCCGACAGGACGTTCACCCCTCCACTTT
TRBD1,TRBV14,-,TRBJ1-6,CASSPGGSGNSPLHF,TGTGCCAGCAGCCCAGGGGGCAGTGGCAATTCACCCCTCCACTTT
-,TRBV7-2,many,TRBJ2-1,CASSKRNEQFF,TGTGCCAGCAGCAAGCGGAATGAGCAGTTCTTC
TRBD2,TRBV28,few,TRBJ2-3,CASSFGVYSGGANKYF,TGTGCCAGCAGTTTTGGGGTGTATAGCGGGGGGGCCAATAAGTATTTT
TRBD1,TRBV9,-,TRBJ2-7,CASSDRDRANEQYF,TGTGCCAGCAGCGACCGTGACAGGGCTAACGAGCAGTACTTC
-,TRBV28,-,TRBJ1-1,CASSLEGGVGKAFF,TGTGCCAGCAGTTTGGAGGGGGGGGTGGGAAAAGCTTTCTTT
-,TRBV7-2,many,TRBJ1-5,CASSLSPTVRPQHF,TGTGCCAGCAGCTTATCGCCTACAGTGAGGCCCCAGCATTTT
TRBD2,TRBV7-2,many,TRBJ2-3,CASSFDLAGGRDTQYF,TGTGCCAGCAGTTTCGACTTAGCGGGGGGGCGGGATACGCAGTATTTT
TRBD1,TRBV12-3/TRBV12-4,-,TRBJ2-1,CASSLALGTGTNEQFF,TGTGCCAGCAGTTTAGCGCTAGGGACAGGGACGAATGAGCAGTTCTTC
-,TRBV18,few,TRBJ2-2,CASSPPWGDTGELFF,TGTGCCAGCTCACCACCTTGGGGCGACACCGGGGAGCTGTTTTTT
-,TRBV23-1,many,TRBJ2-7,CASSQFEGQSYEQYF,TGCGCCAGCAGTCAATTCGAGGGACAATCCTACGAGCAGTACTTC
-,TRBV15,-,TRBJ1-3,CATSRDPRTRGRNTIYF,TGTGCCACCAGCAGAGATCCGCGGACGCGGGGACGAAACACCATATATTTT
-,TRBV11-2,many,TRBJ2-5,CASSSQKTQYF,TGTGCCAGCAGCTCCCAGAAGACCCAGTACTTC
-,TRBV12-3/TRBV12-4,few,TRBJ2-1,CASSPRGPWNEQFF,TGTGCCAGCAGTCCCCGGGGTCCTTGGAATGAGCAGTTCTTC
-,TRBV12-3/TRBV12-4,many,TRBJ1-3,CASTPGFAGNTIYF,TGTGCCAGCACACCGGGGTTCGCTGGAAACACCATATATTTT
TRBD2,TRBV19,many,TRBJ2-7,CASSLPGAGDYEQYF,TGTGCCAGTAGTCTCCCCGGAGCGGGGGACTACGAGCAGTACTTC
TRBD1,TRBV11-3,-,TRBJ1-1,CASSTRGTGRPEAFF,TGTGCCAGCAGCACCCGTGGGACAGGGCGCCCTGAAGCTTTCTTT
TRBD2,TRBV7-2,many,TRBJ2-3,CASSGLAGGMLTDTQYF,TGTGCCAGCAGCGGACTAGCGGGGGGAATGCTGACAGATACGCAGTATTTT
-,TRBV7-2,many,TRBJ1-5,CASSLDGDNQPQHF,TGTGCCAGCAGCTTAGACGGGGATAATCAGCCCCAGCATTTT
TRBD1,TRBV4-1,once,TRBJ2-3,CASSQEGGRWGTDTQYF,TGCGCCAGCAGCCAAGAAGGGGGCCGTTGGGGCACAGATACGCAGTATTTT
-,TRBV7-2,many,TRBJ1-4,CASSLGQLNEKLFF,TGTGCCAGCAGCTTAGGACAGTTAAATGAAAAACTGTTTTTT
-,TRBV7-4,many,TRBJ2-7,CASSLGQPLYEQYF,TGTGCCAGCAGCTTAGGCCAGCCACTCTACGAGCAGTACTTC
TRBD1,TRBV12-5,few,TRBJ2-3,CASGLKGASTDTQYF,TGTGCTAGTGGTTTAAAGGGGGCGAGCACAGATACGCAGTATTTT
-,TRBV5-6,many,TRBJ1-5,CASSLQGINQPQHF,TGTGCCAGCAGCTTGCAGGGGATCAATCAGCCCCAGCATTTT
-,TRBV10-3,few,TRBJ2-5,CAISESGGTQETQYF,TGTGCCATCAGTGAGTCGGGGGGCACCCAAGAGACCCAGTACTTC
-,TRBV12-3/TRBV12-4,few,TRBJ2-4,CASSSQRQLAKNIQYF,TGTGCCAGCAGTTCCCAGCGACAGTTAGCCAAAAACATTCAGTACTTC
TRBD1,TRBV7-2,few,TRBJ2-3,CASSVQGARVTDTQYF,TGTGCTAGCAGCGTCCAGGGGGCGCGGGTAACAGATACGCAGTATTTT
-,TRBV7-8,many,TRBJ2-6,CASRLSGANVLTF,TGTGCCAGCAGGCTCTCCGGGGCCAACGTCCTGACTTTC
TRBD1,TRBV18,many,TRBJ1-1,CASSPPGTERIAEAFF,TGTGCCAGCTCACCACCCGGGACAGAGCGGATAGCTGAAGCTTTCTTT
-,TRBV7-2,many,TRBJ2-1,CASSLLAPDNEQFF,TGTGCCAGCAGCTTACTTGCGCCTGACAATGAGCAGTTCTTC
-,TRBV10-3,-,TRBJ2-1,CAISEPNTNEQFF,TGTGCCATCAGTGAGCCGAACACCAATGAGCAGTTCTTC
-,TRBV7-8,many,TRBJ1-5,CASSLVGVGRFGQPQHF,TGTGCCAGCAGCTTAGTGGGTGTGGGACGGTTCGGGCAGCCCCAGCATTTT
-,TRBV7-9,many,TRBJ1-2,CASSPALTGLRYGYTF,TGTGCCAGCAGTCCGGCCCTGACAGGTCTCCGCTATGGCTACACCTTC